This TCR beta chain was found in a study of T cells after yellow fever vaccination. This clonotype was recorded a few times. CDR1 is LNHDA, CDR2 SQIVND, per germline (reference sequence). V dropped 7 bases and J dropped 0; count of bases not matched to a gene: 7. The CDR3 totals 16 residues. TCRdb processed the 5' RACE reads anew with MiXCR; each CDR3 protein has one entry. The profile shows 300,000 to 400,000 distinct CDR3 sequences, roughly 4.3% of them singletons. Material: PBMCs, obtained 5 days after the yellow fever booster vaccination. This sequence joins TRBV19 and TRBJ2-2, with 8 bases identical to TRBD1. The sequence was obtained from a man in his late teens or twenties who received the YFV17D yellow fever vaccine. CDR3 amino acids: CASIPPGQANTGELFF. As DNA, the CDR3 is TGTGCCAGTATCCCTCCGGGACAGGCGAACACCGGGGAGCTGTTTTTT.